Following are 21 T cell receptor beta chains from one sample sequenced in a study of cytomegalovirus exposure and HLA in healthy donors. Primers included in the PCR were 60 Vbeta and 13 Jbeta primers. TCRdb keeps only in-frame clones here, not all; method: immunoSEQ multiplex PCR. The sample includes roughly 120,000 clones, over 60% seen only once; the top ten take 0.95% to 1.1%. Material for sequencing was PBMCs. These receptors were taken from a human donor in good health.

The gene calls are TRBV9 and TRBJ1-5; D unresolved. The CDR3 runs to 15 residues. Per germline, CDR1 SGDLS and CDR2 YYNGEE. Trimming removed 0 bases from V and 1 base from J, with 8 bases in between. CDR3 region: CASSVGSASNQPQHF. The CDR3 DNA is TGTGCCAGCAGCGTAGGGTCCGCGAGCAATCAGCCCCAGCATTTT.

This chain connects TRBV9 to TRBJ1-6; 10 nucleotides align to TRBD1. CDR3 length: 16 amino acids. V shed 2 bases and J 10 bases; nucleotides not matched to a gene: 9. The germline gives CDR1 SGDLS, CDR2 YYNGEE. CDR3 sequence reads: CASSVGDRGSGSPLHF. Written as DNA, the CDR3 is TGTGCCAGCAGCGTTGGGGACAGGGGATCAGGATCACCCCTCCACTTT.

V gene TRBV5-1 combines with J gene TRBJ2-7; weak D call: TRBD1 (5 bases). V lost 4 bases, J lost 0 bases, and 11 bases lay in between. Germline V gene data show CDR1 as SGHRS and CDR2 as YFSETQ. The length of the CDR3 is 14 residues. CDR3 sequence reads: CASSPYRGSYEQYF. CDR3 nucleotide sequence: TGCGCCAGCAGCCCTTATAGGGGCTCCTACGAGCAGTACTTC.

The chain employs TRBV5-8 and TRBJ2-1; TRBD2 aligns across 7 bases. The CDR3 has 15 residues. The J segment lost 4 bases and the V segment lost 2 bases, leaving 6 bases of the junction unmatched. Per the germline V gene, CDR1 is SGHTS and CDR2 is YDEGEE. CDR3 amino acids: CASSFSGGTYNEQFF. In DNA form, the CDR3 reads TGTGCCAGCAGCTTCTCCGGGGGGACTTACAATGAGCAGTTCTTC.

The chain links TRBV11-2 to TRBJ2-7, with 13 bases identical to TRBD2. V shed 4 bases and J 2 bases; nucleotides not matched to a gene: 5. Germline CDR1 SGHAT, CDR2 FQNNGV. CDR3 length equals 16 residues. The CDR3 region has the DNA TGTGCCAGCAGCTGGGGACTAGCGGGGCAAGCCTACGAGCAGTACTTC. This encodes CASSWGLAGQAYEQYF.

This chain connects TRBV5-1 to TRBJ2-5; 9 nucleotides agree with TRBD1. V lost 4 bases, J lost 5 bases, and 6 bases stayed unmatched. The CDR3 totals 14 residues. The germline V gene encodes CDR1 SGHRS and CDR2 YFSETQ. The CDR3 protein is CASSQGQGSETQYF. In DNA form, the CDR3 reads TGCGCCAGCAGCCAAGGACAGGGGTCGGAGACCCAGTACTTC.

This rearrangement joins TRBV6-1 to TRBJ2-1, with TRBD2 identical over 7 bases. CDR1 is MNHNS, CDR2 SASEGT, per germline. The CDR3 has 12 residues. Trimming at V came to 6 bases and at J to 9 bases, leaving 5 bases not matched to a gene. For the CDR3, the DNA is TGTGCCAGCAGCGGGGGGTCGGTTGAGCAGTTCTTC. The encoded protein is CASSGGSVEQFF.

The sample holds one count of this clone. Written as DNA, the CDR3 is TGCGCCAGCAGCTTTAGACAGGGGGCCGTCTACAATGAGCAGTTCTTC. Protein product: CASSFRQGAVYNEQFF. V is TRBV5-1 and J is TRBJ2-1; 10 bases line up with TRBD1. The CDR3 is 16 amino acids. Germline V gene sequence: CDR1 SGHRS, CDR2 YFSETQ. Trimming took 2 bases from V and 3 from J; bases not matched to a gene: 5.

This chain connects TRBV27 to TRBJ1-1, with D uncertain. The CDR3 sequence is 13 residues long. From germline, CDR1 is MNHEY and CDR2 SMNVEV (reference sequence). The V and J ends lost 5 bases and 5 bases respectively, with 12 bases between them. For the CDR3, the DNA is TGTGCCAGCAGTAAAGTTGAGGAGACTGAAGCTTTCTTT. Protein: CASSKVEETEAFF.

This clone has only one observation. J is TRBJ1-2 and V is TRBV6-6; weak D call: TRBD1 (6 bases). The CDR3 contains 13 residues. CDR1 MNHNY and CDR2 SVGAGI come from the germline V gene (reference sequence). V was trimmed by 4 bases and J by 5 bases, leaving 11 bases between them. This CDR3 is CASSLPGQYGYTF. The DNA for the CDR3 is TGTGCCAGCAGTTTGCCCGGACAGTATGGCTACACCTTC.

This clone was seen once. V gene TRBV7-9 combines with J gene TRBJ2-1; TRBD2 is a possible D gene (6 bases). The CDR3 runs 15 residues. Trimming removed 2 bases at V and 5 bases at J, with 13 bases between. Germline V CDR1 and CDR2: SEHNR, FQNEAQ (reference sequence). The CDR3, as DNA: TGTGCCAGCAGCTTACGGGACTCCATTAACAATGAGCAGTTCTTC. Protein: CASSLRDSINNEQFF.

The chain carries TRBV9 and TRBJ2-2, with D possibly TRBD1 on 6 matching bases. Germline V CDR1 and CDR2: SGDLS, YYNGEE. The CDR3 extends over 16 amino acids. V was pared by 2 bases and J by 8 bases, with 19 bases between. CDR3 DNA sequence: TGTGCCAGCAGCGTTCCGGGACAAATCATTCCTGGGGAGCTGTTTTTT. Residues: CASSVPGQIIPGELFF.

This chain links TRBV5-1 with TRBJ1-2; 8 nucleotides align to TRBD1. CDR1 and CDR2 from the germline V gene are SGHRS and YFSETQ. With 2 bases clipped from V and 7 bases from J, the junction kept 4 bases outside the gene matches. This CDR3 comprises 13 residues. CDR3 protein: CASSLTGGGGYTF. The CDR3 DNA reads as TGCGCCAGCAGCTTAACAGGGGGTGGTGGCTACACCTTC.

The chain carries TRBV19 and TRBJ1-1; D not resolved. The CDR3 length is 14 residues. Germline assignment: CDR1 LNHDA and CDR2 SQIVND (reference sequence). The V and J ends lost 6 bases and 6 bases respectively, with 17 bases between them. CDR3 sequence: CASRYSPGFAEAFF. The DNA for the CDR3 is TGTGCCAGTAGGTATTCCCCGGGGTTCGCTGAAGCTTTCTTT.

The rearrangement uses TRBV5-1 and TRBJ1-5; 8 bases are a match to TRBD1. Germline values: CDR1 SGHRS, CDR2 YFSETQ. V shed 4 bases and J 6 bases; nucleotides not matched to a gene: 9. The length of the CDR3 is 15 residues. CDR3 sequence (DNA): TGCGCCAGCAGCGAGTATACAGGGGGGGGTCAGCCCCAGCATTTT. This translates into CASSEYTGGGQPQHF.

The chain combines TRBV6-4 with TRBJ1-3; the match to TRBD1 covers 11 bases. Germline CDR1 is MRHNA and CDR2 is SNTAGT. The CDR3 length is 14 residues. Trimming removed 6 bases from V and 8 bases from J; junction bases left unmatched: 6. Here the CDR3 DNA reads TGTGCCAGCAGGATGGACAGGGGGCTAGACACCATATATTTT. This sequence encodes CASRMDRGLDTIYF.

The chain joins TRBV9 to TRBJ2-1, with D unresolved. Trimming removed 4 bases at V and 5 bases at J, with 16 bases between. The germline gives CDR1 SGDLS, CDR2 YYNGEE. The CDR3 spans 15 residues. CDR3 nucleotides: TGTGCCAGCAGCCCGACGACAAGCAGCAACAATGAGCAGTTCTTC. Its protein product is CASSPTTSSNNEQFF.

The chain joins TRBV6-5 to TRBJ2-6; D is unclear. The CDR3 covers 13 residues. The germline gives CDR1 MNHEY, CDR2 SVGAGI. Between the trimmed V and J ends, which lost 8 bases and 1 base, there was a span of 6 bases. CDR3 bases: TGTGCCAGCTGCTATTCTGGGGCCAACGTCCTGACTTTC. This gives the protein CASCYSGANVLTF.

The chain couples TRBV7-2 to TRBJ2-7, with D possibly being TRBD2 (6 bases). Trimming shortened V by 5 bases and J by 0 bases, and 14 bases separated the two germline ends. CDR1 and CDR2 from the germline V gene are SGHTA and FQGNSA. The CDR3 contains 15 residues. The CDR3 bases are TGTGCCAGCAGCCTTACTCGGACTAACTCCTACGAGCAGTACTTC. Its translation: CASSLTRTNSYEQYF.

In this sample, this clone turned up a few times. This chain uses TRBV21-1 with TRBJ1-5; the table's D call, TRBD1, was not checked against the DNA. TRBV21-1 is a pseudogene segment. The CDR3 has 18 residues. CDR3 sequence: CASSNILSQADSNQPQHF. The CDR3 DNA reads TGTGCCAGCAGCAATATTCTCTCGCAGGCCGATAGCAATCAGCCCCAGCATTTT.

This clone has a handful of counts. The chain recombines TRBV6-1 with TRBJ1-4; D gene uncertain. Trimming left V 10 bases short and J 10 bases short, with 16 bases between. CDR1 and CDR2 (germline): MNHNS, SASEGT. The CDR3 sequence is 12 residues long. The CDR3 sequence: CATRPGGGKLFF. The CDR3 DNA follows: TGTGCCACCCGACCCGGAGGTGGAAAACTGTTTTTT.